The present T cell receptor beta chain was sequenced within a study of a mutant IDH1 vaccine in newly diagnosed glioma (dated by TCRdb to about 2021). In the study overall: Vaccination began 4-6 weeks after radiotherapy alone, or alongside temozolomide cycles in the chemotherapy-containing groups. For exploratory analyses, 25 to 30 treated patients had longitudinal TCRB deep sequencing done wherever samples were available. Of the roughly 34 treated patients, approximately 60% were male and approximately 38% were female, and a mean age of approximately 40 years was recorded. Before enrollment, most patients had been given radiochemotherapy with temozolomide as standard therapy, while the rest had received either radiotherapy alone or temozolomide alone. The week-35 safety follow-up took place at visit V12, and the week-47 end of study took place at visit V13. Six visits were used for peripheral blood collection: V03 (baseline), V05, V07, V10, V12 and V13. Study-wide conclusions, independent of this receptor: Immune responses induced by the vaccine were seen in 93.3% of patients across multiple MHC alleles. The authors stated that sample limitations prevented analyses of patient blood samples from being reproduced. Changes in the top peripheral T cell clonotypes picked up by TCRB sequencing did not appear to be linked to pseudoprogression. Availability determined which PBMC samples were chosen for TCRB deep sequencing.

CDR1 and CDR2, per the germline V gene, are MDHEN and SYDVKM. The CDR3 goes from the cysteine to the phenylalanine over 16 residues. Solely the CDR3 DNA is kept, with 48 bases framed from the first base. Deletion took 7 bases off V and 0 bases off J, with a span of 18 bases between the germline ends. Library preparation was by the immunoSEQ multiplex PCR assay. Rearranged TCR beta chain sequences were amplified with the hsTCRB Kit following the manufacturer's protocol. An Illumina MiSeq was used to sequence the TCRB libraries. The paper's processing steps were these. Demultiplexing, trimming and gene mapping were performed with the kit vendor's proprietary platform. In its TCRdb copy, this immuneACCESS table keeps in-frame sequences only and misses some clones. Where compared with another copy, unresolved V genes explain less than half of these, and the others have no known cause. V and J calls plus clone size are reproduced from that table; the DNA served to infer D and trimming. This sample is represented by 60,000 to 70,000 clones; under 85% of them were singletons. The ten most abundant clones make up 3.5% to 4% of the sample.

Reading the label with the study, this specimen's time point is: week 47, end of study. A 20-mer mutant IDH1 peptide at 300 micrograms in Montanide made up each vaccine dose, which was injected subcutaneously together with topical imiquimod. Patients were given eight vaccinations, in weeks 1, 3, 5, 7, 11, 15, 19 and 23, which matched visits V03 through V10. All donors had newly diagnosed IDH1-mutant astrocytomas of WHO grade 3 or 4 that showed loss of nuclear ATRX. The samples were drawn from NOA16, a multicentre, single-arm, open-label phase I trial in Germany that tested a mutant IDH1 peptide vaccine in humans for the first time. Genomic DNA for TCRB sequencing was extracted from EDTA blood using the DNeasy Blood and Tissue Kit. Turning to this clone: There is no known antigen for this receptor. The sample holds no much larger clone one base away, and base qualities are not on file.

Sample: PBMCs, taken from a glioma patient whose treatment included an IDH1 peptide vaccine. The receptor was derived from a man aged 25-45 years with glioma. The chain links TRBV28 with TRBJ1-1, and perhaps TRBD1 as D gene, on 5 matching bases. The CDR3 protein sequence reads: CASKIRGPRMNTEAFF. The DNA sequence is given as TGTGCCAGCAAGATAAGGGGTCCACGCATGAACACTGAAGCTTTCTTT.